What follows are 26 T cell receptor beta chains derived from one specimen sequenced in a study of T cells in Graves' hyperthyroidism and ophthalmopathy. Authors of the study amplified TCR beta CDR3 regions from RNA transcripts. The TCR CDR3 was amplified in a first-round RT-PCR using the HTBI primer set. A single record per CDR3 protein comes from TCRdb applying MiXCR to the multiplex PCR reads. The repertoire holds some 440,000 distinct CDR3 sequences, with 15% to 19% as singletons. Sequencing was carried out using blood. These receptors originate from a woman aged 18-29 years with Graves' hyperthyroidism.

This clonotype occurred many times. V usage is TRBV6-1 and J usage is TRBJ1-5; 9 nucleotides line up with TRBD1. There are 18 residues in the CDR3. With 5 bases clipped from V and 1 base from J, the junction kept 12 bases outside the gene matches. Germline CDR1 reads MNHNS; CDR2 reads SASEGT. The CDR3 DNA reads TGTGCCAGCAGTCTCTTCGGGACAGGGCTCCAGAGCAATCAGCCCCAGCATTTT. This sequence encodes CASSLFGTGLQSNQPQHF.

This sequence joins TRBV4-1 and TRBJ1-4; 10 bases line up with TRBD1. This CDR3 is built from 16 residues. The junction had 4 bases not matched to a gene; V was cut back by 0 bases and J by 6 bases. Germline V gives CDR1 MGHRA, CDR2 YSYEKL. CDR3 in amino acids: CASSQDRDRGDEKLFF. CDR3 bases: TGCGCCAGCAGCCAAGATCGGGACAGGGGAGATGAAAAACTGTTTTTT.

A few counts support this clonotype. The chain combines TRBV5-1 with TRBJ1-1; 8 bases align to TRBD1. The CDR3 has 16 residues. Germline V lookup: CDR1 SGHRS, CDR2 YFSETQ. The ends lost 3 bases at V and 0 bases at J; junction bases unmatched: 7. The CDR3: CASSSGTGLMNTEAFF. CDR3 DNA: TGCGCCAGCAGCTCGGGGACAGGATTAATGAACACTGAAGCTTTCTTT.

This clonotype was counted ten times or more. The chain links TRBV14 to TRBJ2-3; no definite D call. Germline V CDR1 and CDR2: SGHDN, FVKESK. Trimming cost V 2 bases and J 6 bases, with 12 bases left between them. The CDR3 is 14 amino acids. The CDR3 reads CASSQLGGVDTQYF. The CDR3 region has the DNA TGTGCCAGCAGCCAATTGGGCGGCGTGGATACGCAGTATTTT.

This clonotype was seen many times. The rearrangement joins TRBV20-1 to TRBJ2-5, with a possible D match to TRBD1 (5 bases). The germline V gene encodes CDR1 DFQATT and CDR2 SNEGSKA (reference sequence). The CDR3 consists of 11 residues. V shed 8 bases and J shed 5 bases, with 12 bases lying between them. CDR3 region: CSSPGWETQYF. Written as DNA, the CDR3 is TGCAGTAGCCCAGGGTGGGAGACCCAGTACTTC.

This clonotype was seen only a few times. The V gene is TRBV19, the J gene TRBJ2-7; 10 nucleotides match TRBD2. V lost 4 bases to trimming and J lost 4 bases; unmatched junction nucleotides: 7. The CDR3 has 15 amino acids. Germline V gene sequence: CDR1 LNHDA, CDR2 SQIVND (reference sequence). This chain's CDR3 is CASSKASGSGYEQYF. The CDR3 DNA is TGTGCCAGTAGTAAGGCTAGCGGGAGTGGTTACGAGCAGTACTTC.

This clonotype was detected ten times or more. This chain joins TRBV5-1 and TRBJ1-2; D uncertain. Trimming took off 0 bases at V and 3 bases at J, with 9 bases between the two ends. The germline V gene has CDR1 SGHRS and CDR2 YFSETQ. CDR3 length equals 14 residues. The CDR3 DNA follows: TGCGCCAGCAGCTTGGCCCCGGAGGACTATGGCTACACCTTC. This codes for CASSLAPEDYGYTF.

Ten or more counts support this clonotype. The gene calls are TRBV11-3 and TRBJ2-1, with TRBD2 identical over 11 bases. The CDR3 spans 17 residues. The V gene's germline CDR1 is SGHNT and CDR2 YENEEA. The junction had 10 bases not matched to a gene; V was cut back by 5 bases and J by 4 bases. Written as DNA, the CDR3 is TGTGCCAGCAGCCCTAGGACTAGCGGGTCTGAGTACAATGAGCAGTTCTTC. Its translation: CASSPRTSGSEYNEQFF.

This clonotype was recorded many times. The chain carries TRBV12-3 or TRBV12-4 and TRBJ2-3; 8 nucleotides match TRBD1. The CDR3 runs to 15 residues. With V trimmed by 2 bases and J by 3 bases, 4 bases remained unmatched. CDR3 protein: CASSLRHRGTDTQYF. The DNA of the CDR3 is TGTGCCAGCAGTTTAAGACACAGGGGGACAGATACGCAGTATTTT.

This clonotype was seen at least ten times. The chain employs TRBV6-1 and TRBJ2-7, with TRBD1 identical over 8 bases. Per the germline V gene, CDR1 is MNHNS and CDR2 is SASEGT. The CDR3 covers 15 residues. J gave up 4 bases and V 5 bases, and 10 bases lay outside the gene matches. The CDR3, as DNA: TGTGCCAGCAGTTACTCACAGGGGGGAAGATACGAGCAGTACTTC. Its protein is CASSYSQGGRYEQYF.

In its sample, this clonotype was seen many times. Written as DNA, the CDR3 is TGTGCCAGTAGTCGTCCGGGAGTTATCTACGAGCAGTACTTC. This translates into CASSRPGVIYEQYF. The chain employs TRBV19 and TRBJ2-7; tentatively, D is TRBD2 (6 bases). V lost 5 bases and J 3 bases, leaving 14 bases between the germline ends. Germline CDR1 LNHDA, CDR2 SQIVND (reference sequence). The CDR3 is 14 amino acids.

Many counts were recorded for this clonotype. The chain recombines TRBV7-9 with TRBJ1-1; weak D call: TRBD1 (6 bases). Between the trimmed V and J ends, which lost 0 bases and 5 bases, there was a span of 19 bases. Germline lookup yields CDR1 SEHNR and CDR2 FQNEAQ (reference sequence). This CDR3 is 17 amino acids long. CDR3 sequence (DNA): TGTGCCAGCAGCTTAGCGTGGGGGGGGCAGGGTTGGACTGAAGCTTTCTTT. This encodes CASSLAWGGQGWTEAFF.

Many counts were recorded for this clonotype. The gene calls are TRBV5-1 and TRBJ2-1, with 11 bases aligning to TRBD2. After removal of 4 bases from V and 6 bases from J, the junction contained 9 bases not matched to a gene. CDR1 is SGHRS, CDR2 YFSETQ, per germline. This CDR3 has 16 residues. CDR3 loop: CASSVGSGRGVNEQFF. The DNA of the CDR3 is TGCGCCAGCAGCGTTGGTAGCGGGAGGGGGGTCAATGAGCAGTTCTTC.

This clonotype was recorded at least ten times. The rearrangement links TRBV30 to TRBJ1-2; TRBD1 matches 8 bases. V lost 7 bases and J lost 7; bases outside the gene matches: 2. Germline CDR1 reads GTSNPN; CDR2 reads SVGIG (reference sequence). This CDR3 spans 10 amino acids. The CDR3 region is CALDRGGYTF. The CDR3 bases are TGTGCCTTAGACAGGGGTGGCTACACCTTC.

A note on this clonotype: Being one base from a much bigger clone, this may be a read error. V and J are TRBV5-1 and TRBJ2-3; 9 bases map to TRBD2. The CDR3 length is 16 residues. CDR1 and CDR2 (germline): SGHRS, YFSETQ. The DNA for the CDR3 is TGCGCCACCAGCTTTAGCGCGGGAGGGCCCACAGATACGCAGTATTTT. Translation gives CATSFSAGGPTDTQYF.

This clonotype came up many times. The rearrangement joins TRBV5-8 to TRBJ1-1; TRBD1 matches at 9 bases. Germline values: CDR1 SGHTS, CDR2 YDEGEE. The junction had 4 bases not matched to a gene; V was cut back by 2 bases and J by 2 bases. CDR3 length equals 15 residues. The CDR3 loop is CASSFKQGANTEAFF. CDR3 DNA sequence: TGTGCCAGCAGCTTTAAACAGGGGGCAAACACTGAAGCTTTCTTT.

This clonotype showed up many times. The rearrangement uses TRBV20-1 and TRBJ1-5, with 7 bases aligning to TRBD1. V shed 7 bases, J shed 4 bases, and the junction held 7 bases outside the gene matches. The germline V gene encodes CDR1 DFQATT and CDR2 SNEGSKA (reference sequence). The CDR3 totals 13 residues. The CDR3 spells CSVQDRRNQPQHF. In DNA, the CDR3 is TGCAGTGTCCAGGACAGGCGAAATCAGCCCCAGCATTTT.

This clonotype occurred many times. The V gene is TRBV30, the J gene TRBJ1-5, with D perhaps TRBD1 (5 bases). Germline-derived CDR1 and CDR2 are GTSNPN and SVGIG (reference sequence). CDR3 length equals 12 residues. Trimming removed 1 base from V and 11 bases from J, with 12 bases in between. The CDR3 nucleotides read TGTGCCTGGAGTGCGGGACCCGCGGCCCAGCATTTT. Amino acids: CAWSAGPAAQHF.

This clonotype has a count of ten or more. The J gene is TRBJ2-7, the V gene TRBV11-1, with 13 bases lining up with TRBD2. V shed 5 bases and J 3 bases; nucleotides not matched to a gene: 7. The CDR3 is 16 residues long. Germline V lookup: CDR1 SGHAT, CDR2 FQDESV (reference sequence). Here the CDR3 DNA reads TGTGCCAGCAGCGACGGGACTAGCGGGGTGGTCTACGAGCAGTACTTC. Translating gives CASSDGTSGVVYEQYF.

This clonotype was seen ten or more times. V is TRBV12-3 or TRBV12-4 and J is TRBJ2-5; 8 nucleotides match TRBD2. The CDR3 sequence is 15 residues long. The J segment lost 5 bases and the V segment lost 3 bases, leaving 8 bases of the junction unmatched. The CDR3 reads CASSFRGGLRETQYF. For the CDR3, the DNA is TGTGCCAGCAGTTTTCGGGGGGGGCTCCGCGAGACCCAGTACTTC.

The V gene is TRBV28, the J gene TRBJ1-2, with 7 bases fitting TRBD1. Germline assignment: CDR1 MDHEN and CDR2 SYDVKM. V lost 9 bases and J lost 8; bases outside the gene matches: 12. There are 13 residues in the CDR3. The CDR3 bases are TGTGCCAGTACCGGGCAGGGGGGAGGGGGCTACACCTTC. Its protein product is CASTGQGGGGYTF.

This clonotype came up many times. This CDR3 reads CASSSDRTGPYEQYF. DNA of the CDR3: TGTGCCAGCAGCTCGGATAGGACAGGACCCTACGAGCAGTACTTC. This rearrangement joins TRBV7-9 to TRBJ2-7, with 7 bases fitting TRBD1. The trim removed 4 bases at V and 2 bases at J, leaving 8 bases unmatched. CDR1 SEHNR and CDR2 FQNEAQ come from the germline V gene (reference sequence). The CDR3 is 15 amino acids.

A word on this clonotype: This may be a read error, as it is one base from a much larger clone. DNA of the CDR3: TGTGCCACCGGTGAATCACCCAGTCACGAGCAGTACTTC. It codes for CATGESPSHEQYF. The chain uses TRBV24-1 and TRBJ2-7; D call uncertain. The CDR3 covers 13 residues. The V gene's germline CDR1 is KGHDR and CDR2 SFDVKD.

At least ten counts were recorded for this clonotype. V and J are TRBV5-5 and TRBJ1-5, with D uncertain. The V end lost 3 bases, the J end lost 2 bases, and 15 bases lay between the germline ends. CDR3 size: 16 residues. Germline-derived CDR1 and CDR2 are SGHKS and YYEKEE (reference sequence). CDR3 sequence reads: CASSWAVAVGNQPQHF. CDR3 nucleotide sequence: TGTGCCAGCAGCTGGGCAGTGGCTGTGGGCAATCAGCCCCAGCATTTT.

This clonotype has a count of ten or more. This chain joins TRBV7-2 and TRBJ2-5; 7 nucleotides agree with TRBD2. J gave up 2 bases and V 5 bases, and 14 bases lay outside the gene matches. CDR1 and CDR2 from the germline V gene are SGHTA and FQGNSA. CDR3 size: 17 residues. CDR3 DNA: TGTGCCAGCAGCCCAAGGTTGCGGGGGAGGATACAAGAGACCCAGTACTTC. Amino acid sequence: CASSPRLRGRIQETQYF.

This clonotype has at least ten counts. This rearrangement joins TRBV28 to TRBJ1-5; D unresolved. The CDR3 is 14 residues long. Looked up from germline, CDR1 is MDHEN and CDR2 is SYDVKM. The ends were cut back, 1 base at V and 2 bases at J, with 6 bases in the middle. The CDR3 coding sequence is TGTGCCAGCAGTTTATTTAGAGGCAATCAGCCCCAGCATTTT. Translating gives CASSLFRGNQPQHF.